The 9 T cell receptor beta chains in this list originate from one sample, sequenced in a study of T cell responses to AZD1222 COVID-19 vaccine. This table comes from immunoSEQ multiplex PCR, and its TCRdb copy is limited to in-frame clones, with some not included. In the table there are about 160,000 clones, more than 85% of which are singletons. This specimen was peripheral blood, taken on day 0 of AZD1222 vaccination. The source is an adult in good health.

The chain couples TRBV12-5 to TRBJ1-1; D might be TRBD1 (6 bases). The V end was cut by 9 bases, the J end by 3 bases, with 17 bases between. The CDR3 runs to 14 residues. Germline V gene data show CDR1 as LGHNT and CDR2 as FRNRAP. CDR3 region: CASWQGRSHTEAFF. CDR3 in DNA: TGTGCTAGCTGGCAGGGGAGGAGTCACACTGAAGCTTTCTTT.

V usage is TRBV20-1 and J usage is TRBJ1-4; D remains unclear. V dropped 6 bases and J dropped 8 bases, with 10 bases sitting between them. Looked up from germline, CDR1 is DFQATT and CDR2 is SNEGSKA (reference sequence). The CDR3 is made up of 11 amino acids. CDR3 DNA sequence: TGCAGTGCGTTTCTGAGGGAAAAACTGTTTTTT. Residues: CSAFLREKLFF.

The rearrangement joins TRBV19 to TRBJ2-1; 16 bases match TRBD2. Germline CDR1 reads LNHDA; CDR2 reads SQIVND (reference sequence). V lost 5 bases, J lost 7 bases, and 8 bases stayed unmatched. The CDR3 runs 17 residues. The CDR3 DNA reads as TGTGCCAGTAGTCCCGGGACTAGCGGGAGGGCCGGAAATGAGCAGTTCTTC. This codes for CASSPGTSGRAGNEQFF.

The chain joins TRBV28 to TRBJ1-5, with TRBD1 as a possible D gene (6 bases). The V gene lost 4 bases and the J gene lost 4 bases, with 14 bases spanning the gap. In germline, CDR1 is MDHEN, CDR2 SYDVKM. The CDR3 is 15 residues long. The CDR3 sequence: CASSSDRSVNQPQHF. The CDR3 nucleotides read TGTGCCAGCAGTTCCGACAGGAGTGTGAATCAGCCCCAGCATTTT.

V usage is TRBV28 and J usage is TRBJ1-3; 9 nucleotides line up with TRBD1. V lost 4 bases, J lost 5 bases, and 12 bases stayed unmatched. The V gene's germline CDR1 is MDHEN and CDR2 SYDVKM. The CDR3 spans 17 residues. CDR3 amino acids: CASSSILGQGARNTIYF. The CDR3 coding sequence is TGTGCCAGCAGTTCGATATTGGGACAGGGAGCAAGAAACACCATATATTTT.

This sequence joins TRBV4-1 and TRBJ1-3; D possibly corresponds to TRBD1 (6 bases). Germline loops: CDR1 MGHRA, CDR2 YSYEKL. This CDR3 comprises 17 residues. V lost 0 bases to trimming and J lost 9 bases, with 21 bases between them. Here the CDR3 DNA reads TGCGCCAGCAGCCAAGACTGGCAGGGGTCGGGGATTCGCACCATATATTTT. Protein product: CASSQDWQGSGIRTIYF.

This rearrangement joins TRBV6-2 or TRBV6-3 to TRBJ2-7; 8 bases are shared with TRBD2. The germline CDR1 and CDR2 sequences are MNHEY and SVGEGT. V shed 0 bases, J shed 4 bases, and the junction held 17 bases outside the gene matches. CDR3 length equals 19 residues. The CDR3 protein is CASSYSMILGSGSTYEQYF. The CDR3 DNA follows: TGTGCCAGCAGTTACTCGATGATCCTCGGGAGCGGGAGTACTTACGAGCAGTACTTC.

The chain links TRBV18 to TRBJ2-5, with D perhaps assigned TRBD1 or TRBD2 (6 bases each). The CDR3 length is 15 residues. The V gene lost 6 bases and the J gene lost 5 bases, with 19 bases spanning the gap. Germline V gene data show CDR1 as KGHSH and CDR2 as LQKENI. The CDR3 spells CASSPSGARGETQYF. DNA of the CDR3: TGTGCCAGCTCCCCTTCGGGGGCGAGGGGGGAGACCCAGTACTTC.

This clone was detected only once. The chain is built from TRBV6-1 and TRBJ1-2; 11 bases map to TRBD1. CDR1 is MNHNS and CDR2 is SASEGT in the germline V gene. The CDR3 has 13 amino acids. Trimming cost V 10 bases and J 5 bases; bases outside gene matches: 6. CDR3 amino acids: CATTGTGGYGYTF. CDR3 nucleotides: TGTGCCACCACGGGGACAGGGGGATATGGCTACACCTTC.